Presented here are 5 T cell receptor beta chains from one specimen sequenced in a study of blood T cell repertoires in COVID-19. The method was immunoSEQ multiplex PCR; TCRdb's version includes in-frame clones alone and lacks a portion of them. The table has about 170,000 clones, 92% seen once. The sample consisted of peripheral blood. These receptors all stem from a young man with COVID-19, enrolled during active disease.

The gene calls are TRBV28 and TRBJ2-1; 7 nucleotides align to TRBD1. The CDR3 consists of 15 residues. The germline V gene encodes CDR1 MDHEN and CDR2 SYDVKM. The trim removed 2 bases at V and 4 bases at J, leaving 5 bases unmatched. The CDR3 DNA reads TGTGCCAGCAGTTTACCCGGGACAGTTTACAATGAGCAGTTCTTC. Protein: CASSLPGTVYNEQFF.

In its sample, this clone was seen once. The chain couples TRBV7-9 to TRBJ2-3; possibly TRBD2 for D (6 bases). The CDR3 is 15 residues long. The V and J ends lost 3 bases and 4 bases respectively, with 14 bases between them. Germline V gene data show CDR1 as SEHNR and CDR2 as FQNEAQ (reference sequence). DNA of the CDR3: TGTGCCAGCAGCTTGAATGGCGGGGTTGCAGATACGCAGTATTTT. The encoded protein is CASSLNGGVADTQYF.

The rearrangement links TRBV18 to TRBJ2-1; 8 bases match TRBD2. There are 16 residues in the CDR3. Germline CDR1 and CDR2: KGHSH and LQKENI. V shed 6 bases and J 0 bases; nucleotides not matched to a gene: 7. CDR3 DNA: TGTGCCAGCTCCCGAACCGGGACTAGCTCCTACAATGAGCAGTTCTTC. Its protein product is CASSRTGTSSYNEQFF.

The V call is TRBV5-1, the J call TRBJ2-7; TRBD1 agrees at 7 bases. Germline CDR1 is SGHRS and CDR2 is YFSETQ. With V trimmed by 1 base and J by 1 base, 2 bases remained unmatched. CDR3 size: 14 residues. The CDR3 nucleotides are TGCGCCAGCAGCTTGACAGGGGAGTCCTACGAGCAGTACTTC. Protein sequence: CASSLTGESYEQYF.

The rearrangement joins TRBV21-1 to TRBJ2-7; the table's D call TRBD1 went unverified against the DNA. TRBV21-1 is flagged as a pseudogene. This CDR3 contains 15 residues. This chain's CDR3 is CASSLRPDRDSEQYF. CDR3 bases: TGTGCCAGCAGCCTCCGACCGGACAGGGATTCCGAGCAGTACTTC.